The sequence of this T cell receptor beta chain was determined in a study of PD-L1 blockade in urothelial cancer (dated by TCRdb to about 2017). Looking at the study overall: Every patient began therapy around 2014 and was given atezolizumab 1,200 mg intravenously every 3 weeks. A median of about 150,000 T cells and fewer than 85,000 unique TCRs was obtained from blood samples, and a median clonality of around 0.072 was observed. Blood samples were analyzed at 3 weeks after treatment start (second dose) and at 6 weeks after treatment start. An exploratory multi-omic analysis was conducted of the somatic, immune and clinical correlates of response to PD-L1 blockade with atezolizumab in urothelial cancer. In the same patients, whole exome sequencing and RNA sequencing of pretreatment tumors were performed in addition to TCR sequencing. About nine tenths of the roughly 29 patients were males with bladder-origin urothelial cancer, and 18 of 29 reported a prior smoking history. An ECOG performance status of 0 or 1 was recorded for the patients, and 0 to 3 prior chemotherapy regimens had been received by the patients. Durable clinical benefit was defined as a progression-free survival longer than 6 months, and TCR features were additionally tested against progression-free survival and overall survival. Pretreatment tumor samples and matched peripheral blood, collected serially before and after atezolizumab treatment, underwent TCR sequencing. Pretreatment blood TCR-seq was available for twenty-nine patients, at least one posttreatment blood collection was obtained for around 24 patients, and tumor TCR-seq was available for around 24 patients. Durable clinical benefit was achieved by nine patients and was not achieved by 20 patients. Summary of the overall study and its limitations: At 3 weeks after the start of treatment, tumor-associated TCR clones in peripheral blood had expanded more in patients with durable benefit (n ≈ 24, p = 0.022). Because the sample size was small (n ≈ 30) and many exploratory analyses were performed, the results are intended to be hypothesis-generating. A pretreatment peripheral blood TCR clonality below the median was linked to improved progression-free and overall survival.

The germline V gene encodes CDR1 MDHEN and CDR2 SYDVKM. V is pared back by 5 bases and J by 2 bases, with 18 bases lying between the germline termini. There are 16 amino acids in the CDR3, from cysteine to phenylalanine inclusive. Only the CDR3 DNA is retained, 48 bases long and in frame from the first base. Each PCR received spiked-in synthetic TCR analog templates so that absolute template abundance could be estimated from read counts. TCRbeta CDR3 regions were amplified from genomic DNA with bias-controlled V and J gene primers using the immunoSEQ assay. Rearranged TCRbeta segments were sequenced at approximately 20X coverage. On the study's bioinformatics: Sequencing errors were corrected by clustering and CDR3s were annotated against IMGT to assign V, D and J genes. Out-of-frame and stop-codon sequences were excluded, and only productive TCRbeta rearrangements were used in downstream analyses. Clonality was calculated as one minus the Shannon entropy normalized by the log of the number of unique productive sequences. Clones differing between time points or between blood and tumor were identified using Fisher's exact test with Benjamini-Hochberg correction, with an adjusted p below 0.01 applied as the threshold. Imported from immuneACCESS, the table was reduced by TCRdb to in-frame sequences with V and J called. These copies leave out some clones; in studies compared against another copy, an unresolved V gene accounts for under half, and the cause of the remainder is not known. The DNA was the basis for D and trimming; V, J and clone size are from that table. Across this sample there are approximately 110,000 clones, with approximately 86% seen only once. The ten most abundant clones make up 2% to 2.5% of the sample.

A cohort of 30 or so patients with locally advanced or metastatic urothelial carcinoma, treated at Memorial Sloan Kettering on a trial protocol, was included. Peripheral blood mononuclear cells were collected from each patient pretreatment and during treatment, giving between 1 and 8 total time points per patient. The Qiagen DNeasy Blood extraction kit was used to purify genomic DNA from total PBMCs and from tumor samples. PBMCs were collected pretreatment and during treatment and were isolated and stored as previously described. In this sample, this clone turned up a few times. What this receptor recognizes is not known. Base qualities are missing; no much larger clone stands one base away.

The sequence derives from a middle-aged man with urothelial cancer. This sample comprised PBMCs, obtained around atezolizumab (anti-PD-L1) treatment. The chain couples TRBV28 to TRBJ2-5; tentative D gene TRBD2, with 5 bases matching. The CDR3 in this case is CASSGRRLALQETQYF. The nucleotide sequence reads TGTGCCAGCAGTGGACGGCGTCTAGCCTTGCAAGAGACCCAGTACTTC.